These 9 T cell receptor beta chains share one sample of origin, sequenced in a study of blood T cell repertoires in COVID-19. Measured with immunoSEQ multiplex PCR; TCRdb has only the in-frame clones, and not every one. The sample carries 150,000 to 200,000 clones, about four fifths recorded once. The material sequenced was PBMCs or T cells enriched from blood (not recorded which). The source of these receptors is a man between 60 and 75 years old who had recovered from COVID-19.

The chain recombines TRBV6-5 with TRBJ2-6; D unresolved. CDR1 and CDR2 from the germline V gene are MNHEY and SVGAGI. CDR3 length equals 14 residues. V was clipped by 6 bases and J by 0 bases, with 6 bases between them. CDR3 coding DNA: TGTGCCAGCAGCCAAGCCTCTGGGGCCAACGTCCTGACTTTC. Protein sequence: CASSQASGANVLTF.

The CDR3 spells CASSVAGTPHNTGELFF. As DNA, the CDR3 is TGTGCCAGCAGCGTAGCGGGGACACCACATAACACCGGGGAGCTGTTTTTT. The rearrangement uses TRBV9 and TRBJ2-2, with a possible D match to TRBD1 (6 bases). CDR1 is SGDLS, CDR2 YYNGEE, per germline. The CDR3 sequence is 17 residues long. V dropped 0 bases and J dropped 2 bases, with 14 bases sitting between them.

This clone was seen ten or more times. Here the CDR3 reads CASSQDVRDQNTIYF. The CDR3 nucleotides are TGTGCCAGCAGCCAAGATGTCAGGGATCAAAACACCATATATTTT. This chain connects TRBV4-2 to TRBJ1-3; maybe TRBD1 (5 bases). The CDR3 runs 15 residues. Trimming cost V 0 bases and J 6 bases, with 12 bases left between them. Germline CDR1 and CDR2: LGHNA and YNFKEQ.

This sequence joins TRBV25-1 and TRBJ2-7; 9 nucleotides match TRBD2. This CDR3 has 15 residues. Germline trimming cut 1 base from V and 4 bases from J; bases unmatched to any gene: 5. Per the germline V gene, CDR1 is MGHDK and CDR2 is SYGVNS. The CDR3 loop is CASSEWDSGSYEQYF. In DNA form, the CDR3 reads TGTGCCAGCAGTGAATGGGATAGCGGGAGTTACGAGCAGTACTTC.

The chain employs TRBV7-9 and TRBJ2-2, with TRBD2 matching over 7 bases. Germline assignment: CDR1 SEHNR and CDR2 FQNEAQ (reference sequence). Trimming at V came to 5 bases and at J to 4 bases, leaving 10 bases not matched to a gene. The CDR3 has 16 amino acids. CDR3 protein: CASSPMGGGPTGELFF. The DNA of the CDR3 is TGTGCCAGCAGCCCCATGGGGGGGGGACCCACCGGGGAGCTGTTTTTT.

CDR3 in DNA: TGTGCCAGCAGCCCCCCACGGGGGAGAATGGAAGAGACCCAGTACTTC. As protein: CASSPPRGRMEETQYF. The chain joins TRBV9 to TRBJ2-5; TRBD2 might be the D (6 bases). Between the trimmed V and J ends, which lost 4 bases and 3 bases, there was a span of 19 bases. From germline, CDR1 is SGDLS and CDR2 YYNGEE. The CDR3 is made up of 16 amino acids.

CDR3 residues: CASSVLAGGPETQYF. The DNA of the CDR3 is TGTGCCAGTAGTGTTCTAGCGGGAGGGCCGGAGACCCAGTACTTC. The chain employs TRBV19 and TRBJ2-5, with 12 bases matching TRBD2. This CDR3 is 15 amino acids long. Per germline, CDR1 LNHDA and CDR2 SQIVND (reference sequence). V shed 5 bases, J shed 5 bases, and the junction held 6 bases outside the gene matches.

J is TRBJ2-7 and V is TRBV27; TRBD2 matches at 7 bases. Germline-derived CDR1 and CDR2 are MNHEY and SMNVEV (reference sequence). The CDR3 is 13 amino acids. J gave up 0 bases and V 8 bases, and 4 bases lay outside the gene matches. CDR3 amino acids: CASGTKSSYEQYF. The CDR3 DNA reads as TGTGCCAGCGGGACTAAAAGCTCCTACGAGCAGTACTTC.

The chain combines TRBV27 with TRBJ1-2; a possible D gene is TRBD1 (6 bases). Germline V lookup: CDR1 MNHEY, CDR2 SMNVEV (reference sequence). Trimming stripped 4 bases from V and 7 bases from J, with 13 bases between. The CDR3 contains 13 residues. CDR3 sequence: CASSYREGSGYTF. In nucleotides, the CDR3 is TGTGCCAGCAGTTACAGGGAGGGTTCTGGCTACACCTTC.